These 10 T cell receptor beta chains came from one sample sequenced in a study of T cell responses to AZD1222 COVID-19 vaccine. This table comes from immunoSEQ multiplex PCR, and its TCRdb copy is limited to in-frame clones, with some not included. The sample contains about 150,000 clones, 75% to 95% of which appear only once. This material consisted of peripheral blood, taken 28 days after the second AZD1222 dose. These receptors all come from an adult who received the AZD1222 COVID-19 vaccine.

A remark on this clone: Sequence at one end of the junction differs from germline and may be a read error. CDR3 sequence: CASSYGVSGDTIYF. DNA of the CDR3: TGTGCCAGCAGTTACGGGGTTTCTGGAGACACCATATATTTT. The J gene is TRBJ1-3, the V gene TRBV6-5; D remains ambiguous. The CDR3 consists of 14 residues. CDR1 and CDR2 from the germline V gene are MNHEY and SVGAGI.

The chain links TRBV19 to TRBJ1-4; 11 bases map to TRBD1. The J segment lost 7 bases and the V segment lost 7 bases, leaving 5 bases of the junction unmatched. The CDR3 length is 14 residues. CDR1 and CDR2 from the germline V gene are LNHDA and SQIVND (reference sequence). The CDR3 is CASIRTGGGEKLFF. The DNA of the CDR3 is TGTGCCAGTATCAGGACAGGGGGCGGTGAAAAACTGTTTTTT.

Written as DNA, the CDR3 is TGTGCCAGCAGCCAACAGGGGGGACAGGGAGTTACTGAAGCTTTCTTT. Its translation is CASSQQGGQGVTEAFF. V gene TRBV14 combines with J gene TRBJ1-1, with 9 bases lining up with TRBD1. Unmatched junction bases numbered 9, after V lost 2 bases and J lost 5 bases. The CDR3 totals 16 residues. Germline CDR1 is SGHDN and CDR2 is FVKESK.

The chain links TRBV7-6 to TRBJ1-5; possible D gene TRBD1, 6 bases. CDR1 and CDR2 (germline): SGHVS, FNYEAQ. Deletions cut 2 bases from V and 6 bases from J, with 14 bases between. The CDR3 contains 15 residues. The CDR3 reads CASSLSGGGGQPQHF. In nucleotides, the CDR3 is TGTGCCAGCAGCTTATCCGGGGGCGGCGGTCAGCCCCAGCATTTT. The full variable domain, with the rest looked up from reference TRBV7-6 and TRBJ1-5, is GAGVSQSPRYKVTKRGQDVALRCDPISGHVSLYWYRQALGQGPEFLTYFNYEAQQDKSGLPNDRFSAERPEGSISTLTIQRTEQRDSAMYRCASSLSGGGGQPQHFGDGTRLSIL.

This chain connects TRBV19 to TRBJ2-1; no definite D call. The CDR3 loop spans 14 amino acids. CDR1 and CDR2 (germline): LNHDA, SQIVND (reference sequence). Trimming removed 1 base at V and 4 bases at J, with 8 bases between. As DNA, the CDR3 is TGTGCCAGTAGTATAGGAAATGGATACAATGAGCAGTTCTTC. Residues: CASSIGNGYNEQFF.

The chain recombines TRBV6-1 with TRBJ1-2; D might be TRBD1 (6 bases). Per germline, CDR1 MNHNS and CDR2 SASEGT. This CDR3 spans 15 amino acids. Trimming cost V 3 bases and J 3 bases, with 14 bases left between them. CDR3 nucleotide sequence: TGTGCCAGCAGTGAGTTGGGGCAGGGGTACTATGGCTACACCTTC. Amino acid sequence: CASSELGQGYYGYTF.

The rearrangement links TRBV5-1 to TRBJ1-6, with D perhaps matching TRBD1 (6 bases). V shed 4 bases and J shed 7 bases, with 12 bases lying between them. CDR1 and CDR2 from the germline V gene are SGHRS and YFSETQ. The CDR3 contains 14 residues. In nucleotides, the CDR3 is TGCGCCAGCAGCCCGGACAGTTCCAATTCACCCCTCCACTTT. Its translation: CASSPDSSNSPLHF.

This clone was found a few times. The chain recombines TRBV15 with TRBJ1-2; unclear D gene. This CDR3 is 14 amino acids long. The germline V gene encodes CDR1 LNHNV and CDR2 YYDKDF (reference sequence). V was cut by 1 base and J by 8 bases, with 14 bases left in between. This chain's CDR3 is CATSRVFGVSGYTF. DNA of the CDR3: TGTGCCACCAGCAGAGTATTTGGTGTTAGCGGCTACACCTTC.

V gene TRBV19 combines with J gene TRBJ2-4; D might be TRBD1 (6 bases). The CDR3 sequence is 16 residues long. The V end was cut by 7 bases, the J end by 0 bases, with 16 bases between. The germline CDR1 and CDR2 sequences are LNHDA and SQIVND (reference sequence). The CDR3 here is CASTSGTRLAKNIQYF. CDR3 nucleotides: TGTGCCAGTACCAGTGGGACACGATTAGCCAAAAACATTCAGTACTTC. Looking up the rest from reference TRBV19 and TRBJ2-4 gives the full variable domain: DGGITQSPKYLFRKEGQNVTLSCEQNLNHDAMYWYRQDPGQGLRLIYYSQIVNDFQKGDIAEGYSVSREKKESFPLTVTSAQKNPTAFYLCASTSGTRLAKNIQYFGAGTRLSVL.

The chain employs TRBV27 and TRBJ1-5, with D perhaps matching TRBD1 (5 bases). This CDR3 contains 15 residues. V lost 3 bases, J lost 4 bases, and 13 bases lay in between. Germline V gives CDR1 MNHEY, CDR2 SMNVEV (reference sequence). CDR3 loop: CASSFEGLGNQPQHF. The CDR3 nucleotides read TGTGCCAGCAGTTTTGAGGGGCTAGGGAATCAGCCCCAGCATTTT.